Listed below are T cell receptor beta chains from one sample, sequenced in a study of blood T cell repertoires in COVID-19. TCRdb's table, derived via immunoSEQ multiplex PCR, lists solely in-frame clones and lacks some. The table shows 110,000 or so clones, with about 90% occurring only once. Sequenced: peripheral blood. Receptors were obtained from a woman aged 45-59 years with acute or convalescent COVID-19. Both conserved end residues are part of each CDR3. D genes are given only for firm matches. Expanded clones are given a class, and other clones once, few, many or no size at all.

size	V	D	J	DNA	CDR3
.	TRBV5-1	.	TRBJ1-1	TGCGCCAGCAGCTTCCTAGACTTGGACTGGAAGACTGAAGCTTTCTTT	CASSFLDLDWKTEAFF
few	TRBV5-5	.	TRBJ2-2	TGTGCCAGCAGCTGGGGCAGGACCAACACCGGGGAGCTGTTTTTT	CASSWGRTNTGELFF
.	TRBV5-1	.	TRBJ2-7	TGCGCCAGCAGCTTGGCAGGTCTACAGCAGTACTTC	CASSLAGLQQYF
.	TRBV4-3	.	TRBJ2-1	TGCGCCAGCAGCCAAGATCAATGGGGGCGGGAGCGAGTGTACAATGAGCAGTTCTTC	CASSQDQWGRERVYNEQFF
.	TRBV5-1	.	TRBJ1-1	TGCGCCAGCAGCGCGGGCCGGAACACTGAAGCTTTCTTT	CASSAGRNTEAFF
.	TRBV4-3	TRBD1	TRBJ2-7	TGCGCCAGCAGCCCCTCGCGACAGGGTTTGACCTACGAGCAGTACTTC	CASSPSRQGLTYEQYF
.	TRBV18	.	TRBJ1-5	TGTGCCAGCTCACCTTCTACAGGTGACAATCAGCCCCAGCATTTT	CASSPSTGDNQPQHF
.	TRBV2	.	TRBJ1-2	TGTGCCGACGAGGGTTATGGCTACACCTTC	CADEGYGYTF
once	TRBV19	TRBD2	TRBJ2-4	TGTGCCAGTAGTCACACCGGGACTAGCGAAAACATTCAGTACTTC	CASSHTGTSENIQYF
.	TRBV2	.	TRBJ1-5	TGTGCCAGCGGGAGGGAGGGCCTCCAGCCCCAGCATTTT	CASGREGLQPQHF
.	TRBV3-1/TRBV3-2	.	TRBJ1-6	TGTGCCAGCACCCCCTGGGGGGTTAATTCACCCCTCCACTTT	CASTPWGVNSPLHF
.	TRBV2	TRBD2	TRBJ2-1	TGTGCCAGCAGTCTGACTAGCGGGGCGTACAATGAGCAGTTCTTC	CASSLTSGAYNEQFF
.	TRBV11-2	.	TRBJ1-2	TGTGCCAGCAGCAACTACCACGCTGACTATGGCTACACCTTC	CASSNYHADYGYTF
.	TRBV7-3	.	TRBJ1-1	TGTGCCAGCAGCCGAAACGGACACATGAACACTGAAGCTTTCTTT	CASSRNGHMNTEAFF
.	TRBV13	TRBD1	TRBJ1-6	TGTGCCAGCAGCTACGCCGGACAGGCAACCAATTCACCCCTCCACTTT	CASSYAGQATNSPLHF
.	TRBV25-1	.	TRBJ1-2	TGTGCCAGCAGTAGCAGGGGTACCTATGGCTACACCTTC	CASSSRGTYGYTF
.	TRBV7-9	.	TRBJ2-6	TGTGCCAGCAGCTTAGTTTATTCTGGGGCCAACGTCCTGACTTTC	CASSLVYSGANVLTF
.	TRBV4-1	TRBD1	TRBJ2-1	TGCGCCAGCAGCCAAGCGCGGACAGGATACAATGAGCAGTTCTTC	CASSQARTGYNEQFF
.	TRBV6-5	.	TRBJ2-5	TGTGCCAGCAGTTACGGCGACGCCTTAGCGACCCAGTACTTC	CASSYGDALATQYF
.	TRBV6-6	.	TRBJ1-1	TGTGCCAGCAGTTATGAGCAGGTGATGAACACTGAAGCTTTCTTT	CASSYEQVMNTEAFF
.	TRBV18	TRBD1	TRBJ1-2	TGTGCCAGCTCACCCGTACACAGGGGTGCCGACTATGGCTACACCTTC	CASSPVHRGADYGYTF
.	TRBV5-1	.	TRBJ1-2	TGCGCCAGCAGCTTAGAAGCTTTGAGAGGCGGCTACACCTTC	CASSLEALRGGYTF
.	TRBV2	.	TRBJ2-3	TGTGCCAGCAGTGGTAATTCGGCAGATACGCAGTATTTT	CASSGNSADTQYF